This T cell receptor (beta chain) was found in a study of T cells after yellow fever vaccination. TCRdb processed the 5' RACE reads anew with MiXCR; each CDR3 protein has one entry. Of 600,000 to 750,000 distinct CDR3 sequences detected, 10% to 15% appear once; the ten largest clones hold about 16%. Germline-derived CDR1 and CDR2 are SGHVS and FNYEAQ. The CDR3 consists of 12 residues. The germline V and J ends were trimmed by 1 base and 7 bases, with 6 bases remaining between them. The origin of this receptor is a man aged 25 to 45 who received the YFV17D yellow fever vaccine. V gene TRBV7-6 combines with J gene TRBJ2-3; the D is unclear. The material sequenced was PBMCs, taken on the day of the yellow fever booster vaccination. Here the CDR3 reads CASSLDRYTQYF. CDR3 coding DNA: TGTGCCAGCAGCTTAGATCGTTATACGCAGTATTTT.